This T cell receptor beta chain appears in the sequencing data of a study of blood T cell repertoires in COVID-19. The wider study: Acute-phase and convalescent COVID-19 samples originated in the United States, Italy and Spain. PBMCs, B-cell-depleted T cells, or T cells provided the cDNA or gDNA that made up the material.

It was during active infection that Seattle patients were enrolled and then longitudinally followed. Under the authors' procedure: Nucleated cell counts were estimated from reference gene primer amplification. TCRdb's table, derived via immunoSEQ multiplex PCR, lists solely in-frame clones and lacks some. Clone size and the V and J calls come from that table; the DNA yielded D and trimming. Among roughly 320,000 clones listed, 80% to 90% were seen once. This CDR3 has 15 residues. Germline lookup yields CDR1 SGDLS and CDR2 YYNGEE. The junction had 6 bases not matched to a gene; V was cut back by 3 bases and J by 7 bases.

V gene TRBV9 combines with J gene TRBJ2-1; 11 bases are a match to TRBD1. Specimen: peripheral blood. The sequence came from a woman aged 50 to 60 with COVID-19, enrolled during active disease. In DNA form, the CDR3 reads TGTGCCAGCAGCGCTGGACAGGGGGCAGTAAATGAGCAGTTCTTC. It yields the protein CASSAGQGAVNEQFF.